Shown below are 17 T cell receptor beta chains from a single sample sequenced in a study of vaccination and CD4 T cells after COVID-19. The sample's treatment: roughly 10-day PBMC culture with coronavirus spike peptide pools or control peptides (ViraFEST assay). Oncomine TCR Beta short-read sequencing was applied to DNA from cultured CD4+ T cells. Using its own MiXCR run on the PCR reads, TCRdb lists one record per CDR3 protein. The sample shows thousands of distinct CDR3 sequences, roughly 20% of them seen only once. Their specific antigens are unknown. The sequenced sample was CD4+ T cells from blood, cultured in vitro. The receptor set was obtained from a human donor who had recovered from COVID-19.

The chain employs TRBV3-1 and TRBJ2-1, with 11 bases aligning to TRBD2. The CDR3 has 17 residues. V dropped 0 bases and J dropped 8; count of bases not matched to a gene: 9. CDR1 is LGHDT and CDR2 is YNNKEL in the germline V gene (reference sequence). The CDR3 loop is CASSQDFSGGETHEQFF. CDR3 sequence (DNA): TGTGCCAGCAGCCAAGATTTTAGCGGGGGGGAGACCCATGAGCAGTTCTTC.

In nucleotides, the CDR3 is TGTGCCAGCAGCTTAGATGCTAGCGGGGGGGTGAGCTCCTACAATGAGCAGTTCTTC. Translated, it gives CASSLDASGGVSSYNEQFF. The rearrangement links TRBV11-2 to TRBJ2-1; 12 bases are a match to TRBD2. The ends lost 0 bases at V and 0 bases at J; junction bases unmatched: 6. CDR1 and CDR2 from the germline V gene are SGHAT and FQNNGV. This CDR3 is 19 amino acids long.

CDR3 nucleotide sequence: TGCGCCAGCAGCCAATCGTCTAGCGGGGGGGACAATGAGCAGTTCTTC. Translation: CASSQSSSGGDNEQFF. The chain is built from TRBV4-1 and TRBJ2-1; 12 bases are shared with TRBD2. Per germline, CDR1 MGHRA and CDR2 YSYEKL. V shed 2 bases, J shed 5 bases, and the junction held 4 bases outside the gene matches. This CDR3 spans 16 amino acids.

This clonotype was counted between two and nine times. CDR3 in DNA: TGTGCCAGCAGTCCCGCTAGCAATCAGCCCCAGCATTTT. Translated: CASSPASNQPQHF. The chain recombines TRBV6-1 with TRBJ1-5; no firm D call. Germline V gives CDR1 MNHNS, CDR2 SASEGT. Trimming pared 5 bases from V and 0 bases from J, leaving 5 bases between. CDR3 length equals 13 residues.

This sequence joins TRBV2 and TRBJ2-7; weak D call: TRBD1 (5 bases). Trimming took off 4 bases at V and 6 bases at J, with 13 bases between the two ends. The CDR3 runs to 13 residues. The V gene's germline CDR1 is SNHLY and CDR2 FYNNEI. The DNA of the CDR3 is TGTGCCAGCAGTGGCGCGCAGGGAAGCGAGCAGTACTTC. As protein: CASSGAQGSEQYF. The full variable domain, completed using reference TRBV2 and TRBJ2-7, is EPEVTQTPSHQVTQMGQEVILRCVPISNHLYFYWYRQILGQKVEFLVSFYNNEISEKSEIFDDQFSVERPDGSNFTLKIRSTKLEDSAMYFCASSGAQGSEQYFGPGTRLTVT.

V and J are TRBV10-2 and TRBJ1-2, with 12 bases identical to TRBD1. Germline V CDR1 and CDR2: WSHSY, SAAADI. The CDR3 runs 18 residues. J was trimmed by 4 bases and V by 7 bases; bases with no gene match: 16. CDR3 nucleotides: TGCGCCAGCACTGGGAGAGGGGACAGGGGGCATTCAGGCTATGGCTACACCTTC. It translates to CASTGRGDRGHSGYGYTF.

The V gene is TRBV10-2, the J gene TRBJ1-2, with 9 bases matching TRBD1. The germline CDR1 and CDR2 sequences are WSHSY and SAAADI. V dropped 6 bases and J dropped 4; count of bases not matched to a gene: 3. This CDR3 spans 13 amino acids. The CDR3 nucleotides read TGCGCCAGCAGCCCGACAGGGGGCTATGGCTACACCTTC. Its translation is CASSPTGGYGYTF.

This clonotype is large by share. The chain couples TRBV25-1 to TRBJ1-6; D is possibly TRBD1 (5 bases). The V gene's germline CDR1 is MGHDK and CDR2 SYGVNS. V was clipped by 4 bases and J by 7 bases, with 8 bases between them. This CDR3 spans 13 amino acids. This CDR3 reads CASSGQGNSPLHF. The CDR3 DNA is TGTGCCAGCAGTGGGCAGGGAAATTCACCCCTCCACTTT.

By frequency in the sample, this clonotype is medium-sized. The chain has TRBV30 and TRBJ2-3; D remains unclear. The CDR3 length is 11 residues. Trimming stripped 5 bases from V and 4 bases from J, with 7 bases between. Germline CDR1 and CDR2: GTSNPN and SVGIG (reference sequence). The CDR3: CAWGLADTQYF. For the CDR3, the DNA is TGTGCCTGGGGCCTGGCAGATACGCAGTATTTT.

Only a few counts were recorded for this clonotype. The genes are TRBV7-8 and TRBJ2-6, with D possibly being TRBD2 (5 bases). This CDR3 comprises 18 residues. The V gene lost 5 bases and the J gene lost 0 bases, with 17 bases spanning the gap. CDR1 and CDR2 (germline): SGHVS, FQNEAQ. CDR3 sequence: CASSPRGLEFSGANVLTF. In DNA form, the CDR3 reads TGTGCCAGCAGCCCTCGAGGACTGGAATTCTCTGGGGCCAACGTCCTGACTTTC. Full variable domain (outside the CDR3, taken from reference TRBV7-8 and TRBJ2-6): GAGVSQSPRYKVAKRGQDVALRCDPISGHVSLFWYQQALGQGPEFLTYFQNEAQLDKSGLPSDRFFAERPEGSVSTLKIQRTQQEDSAVYLCASSPRGLEFSGANVLTFGAGSRLTVL.

V gene TRBV19 combines with J gene TRBJ1-2; no clear D. The CDR3 consists of 15 residues. Trimming stripped 8 bases from V and 8 bases from J, with 24 bases between. Per the germline V gene, CDR1 is LNHDA and CDR2 is SQIVND (reference sequence). The CDR3 sequence is CASEFSGMPTKGYTF. CDR3 nucleotide sequence: TGTGCCAGTGAGTTCTCGGGGATGCCTACGAAAGGCTACACCTTC.

This clonotype was detected a few times. The J gene is TRBJ2-2, the V gene TRBV12-5, with D possibly matching TRBD1 (6 bases). Germline V gene lookup returns CDR1 LGHNT and CDR2 FRNRAP. V was clipped by 5 bases and J by 7 bases, with 11 bases between them. This CDR3 contains 13 residues. CDR3 coding DNA: TGTGCTAGTGGTCTCAAAGGGGGCGGGGAGCTGTTTTTT. Translated, it gives CASGLKGGGELFF.

The rearrangement uses TRBV10-2 and TRBJ2-3, with TRBD2 matching 11 bases. V was pared by 1 base and J by 1 base, with 7 bases of the junction left unmatched. The germline gives CDR1 WSHSY, CDR2 SAAADI. The CDR3 contains 18 residues. This chain's CDR3 is CASSEFVLTSGGTDTQYF. CDR3 bases: TGCGCCAGCAGTGAGTTTGTCCTGACTAGCGGGGGCACAGATACGCAGTATTTT.

This clonotype was picked up a small number of times. The chain joins TRBV7-6 to TRBJ1-5; D is possibly TRBD1 (6 bases). This CDR3 contains 15 residues. V dropped 1 base and J dropped 6 bases, with 13 bases sitting between them. Per germline, CDR1 SGHVS and CDR2 FNYEAQ. CDR3 residues: CASSLGQGPAQPQHF. The CDR3 nucleotides are TGTGCCAGCAGCTTAGGGCAGGGGCCGGCTCAGCCCCAGCATTTT.

The chain joins TRBV19 to TRBJ2-1, with TRBD2 matching 8 bases. The CDR3 totals 14 residues. Trimming removed 4 bases from V and 7 bases from J; junction bases left unmatched: 6. Germline loops: CDR1 LNHDA, CDR2 SQIVND (reference sequence). The CDR3 loop reads CASSRRGEGNEQFF. CDR3 DNA sequence: TGTGCCAGTAGTAGGCGGGGGGAGGGAAATGAGCAGTTCTTC.

This clonotype occurred a few times. The V and J genes are TRBV7-9 and TRBJ1-1; no clear D. The length of the CDR3 is 15 residues. Germline values: CDR1 SEHNR, CDR2 FQNEAQ (reference sequence). Trimming shortened V by 0 bases and J by 3 bases, and 11 bases separated the two germline ends. The CDR3 DNA follows: TGTGCCAGCAGCTTAGCAGGTCTCGGGGACACTGAAGCTTTCTTT. Translated, it gives CASSLAGLGDTEAFF. The full variable domain, in which reference TRBV7-9 and TRBJ1-1 provide the parts outside the CDR3, is DTGVSQNPRHKITKRGQNVTFRCDPISEHNRLYWYRQTLGQGPEFLTYFQNEAQLEKSRLLSDRFSAERPKGSFSTLEIQRTEQGDSAMYLCASSLAGLGDTEAFFGQGTRLTVV.

The chain joins TRBV19 to TRBJ1-1; a weak D match, TRBD1 (6 bases). V lost 6 bases to trimming and J lost 4 bases, with 15 bases between them. This CDR3 has 14 residues. Germline lookup yields CDR1 LNHDA and CDR2 SQIVND (reference sequence). The CDR3 DNA reads as TGTGCCAGTAGCGTCCAGGGGCCCAGCACTGAAGCTTTCTTT. The encoded protein is CASSVQGPSTEAFF.